Listed here are 28 T cell receptor beta chains from one sample, sequenced in a study of blood T cell repertoires in COVID-19. The assay was immunoSEQ multiplex PCR, and TCRdb's table has in-frame clones only and misses some. The repertoire holds roughly 200,000 clones, with 75% to 80% as singletons. Material for sequencing was peripheral blood. Every receptor here comes from a woman between 45 and 65 years old with active or convalescent COVID-19.

This clone was recorded only once. The rearrangement links TRBV29-1 to TRBJ2-3; the D is unclear. The CDR3 is 11 residues long. CDR1 and CDR2 from the germline V gene are SQVTM and ANQGSEA. The V and J ends lost 3 bases and 9 bases respectively, with 10 bases between them. CDR3 nucleotide sequence: TGCAGCGTTGATTCTAGAGCAACGCAGTATTTT. Encoded protein: CSVDSRATQYF.

Here the CDR3 DNA reads TGTGCCAGTAGTATAGGAGGGTTAGAGTACTTC. This sequence encodes CASSIGGLEYF. The V call is TRBV19, the J call TRBJ2-4; TRBD2 is a possible D gene (5 bases). CDR1 is LNHDA, CDR2 SQIVND, per germline (reference sequence). V gave up 1 base and J gave up 14 bases, with 9 bases separating them. The CDR3 extends over 11 amino acids.

V gene TRBV5-6 combines with J gene TRBJ2-1; 13 nucleotides agree with TRBD2. The CDR3 consists of 16 residues. J gave up 9 bases and V 4 bases, and 10 bases lay outside the gene matches. CDR1 is SGHDT and CDR2 is YYEEEE in the germline V gene. CDR3 sequence reads: CASSIWTSGGPGEQFF. CDR3 DNA: TGTGCCAGCAGCATATGGACTAGCGGGGGCCCTGGTGAGCAGTTCTTC.

The chain links TRBV6-2 or TRBV6-3 to TRBJ2-3, with TRBD2 matching 9 bases. This CDR3 is built from 17 residues. Trimming removed 2 bases from V and 4 bases from J; junction bases left unmatched: 10. Germline V CDR1 and CDR2: MNHEY, SVGEGT. The CDR3 nucleotides read TGTGCCAGCAGTTACGGGTTAGCGGGAGATGAGGCAGATACGCAGTATTTT. Amino acids: CASSYGLAGDEADTQYF.

This clone has only one observation. The genes are TRBV7-2 and TRBJ2-7, with 8 nucleotides matching TRBD1. CDR3 length equals 15 residues. In germline, CDR1 is SGHTA, CDR2 FQGNSA. V lost 4 bases and J lost 3; bases outside the gene matches: 8. Here the CDR3 DNA reads TGTGCCAGCAGCTCACAGGGGGGACCTTTCTACGAGCAGTACTTC. Translation: CASSSQGGPFYEQYF.

The chain employs TRBV18 and TRBJ2-5; tentatively, D is TRBD2 (5 bases). The germline gives CDR1 KGHSH, CDR2 LQKENI. The CDR3 extends over 13 amino acids. The germline V and J ends were trimmed by 4 bases and 2 bases, with 8 bases remaining between them. The CDR3 sequence is CASSRSGQETQYF. The CDR3 region has the DNA TGTGCCAGCTCACGGTCGGGACAAGAGACCCAGTACTTC.

The J gene is TRBJ1-2, the V gene TRBV7-9; TRBD1 agrees at 11 bases. J was trimmed by 4 bases and V by 4 bases; bases with no gene match: 8. The CDR3 consists of 16 residues. Germline values: CDR1 SEHNR, CDR2 FQNEAQ (reference sequence). The CDR3 DNA sequence: TGTGCCAGCAGCTCAGGGGGGACAGGGGGATTCTATGGCTACACCTTC. Its protein product is CASSSGGTGGFYGYTF. Variable domain in full (rest from reference TRBV7-9 and TRBJ1-2): DTGVSQNPRHKITKRGQNVTFRCDPISEHNRLYWYRQTLGQGPEFLTYFQNEAQLEKSRLLSDRFSAERPKGSFSTLEIQRTEQGDSAMYLCASSSGGTGGFYGYTFGSGTRLTVV.

This clone was seen just once. The genes are TRBV30 and TRBJ1-2; D unclear. The CDR3 runs 13 residues. V was clipped by 5 bases and J by 0 bases, with 10 bases between them. Per the germline V gene, CDR1 is GTSNPN and CDR2 is SVGIG (reference sequence). The CDR3: CAWGSDSNYGYTF. For the CDR3, the DNA is TGTGCCTGGGGGTCAGACTCTAACTATGGCTACACCTTC.

About this clone itself: The sample carries other DNA sequences with the same CDR3. The gene calls are TRBV18 and TRBJ1-2; D gene uncertain. Trimming left V 0 bases short and J 4 bases short, with 6 bases between. Germline values: CDR1 KGHSH, CDR2 LQKENI. This CDR3 contains 13 residues. The CDR3 sequence is CASSPPGGYGYTF. CDR3 nucleotides: TGTGCCAGCTCACCACCAGGAGGCTATGGCTACACCTTC.

V usage is TRBV4-1 and J usage is TRBJ2-3; 12 nucleotides line up with TRBD2. Germline-derived CDR1 and CDR2 are MGHRA and YSYEKL. The CDR3 consists of 17 residues. With 0 bases clipped from V and 4 bases from J, the junction kept 5 bases outside the gene matches. CDR3 amino acids: CASSQDGASGGADTQYF. The CDR3 nucleotides are TGCGCCAGCAGCCAAGATGGGGCTAGCGGGGGGGCAGATACGCAGTATTTT.

This clone was counted a few times. V and J are TRBV6-5 and TRBJ1-2; possible D gene TRBD1, 5 bases. The CDR3 runs 13 residues. Germline V lookup: CDR1 MNHEY, CDR2 SVGAGI. Trimming shortened V by 4 bases and J by 3 bases, and 9 bases separated the two germline ends. The CDR3 spells CASSSTAHYGYTF. The CDR3 DNA follows: TGTGCCAGCAGTTCGACAGCCCACTATGGCTACACCTTC.

The chain combines TRBV12-3 or TRBV12-4 with TRBJ2-1; D call uncertain. The CDR3 consists of 11 residues. V was clipped by 4 bases and J by 4 bases, with 2 bases between them. The CDR3 DNA reads as TGTGCCAGCAGTTCATACAATGAGCAGTTCTTC. Its translation: CASSSYNEQFF.

The chain recombines TRBV30 with TRBJ2-7, with a possible D match to TRBD2 (6 bases). The CDR3 consists of 13 residues. From germline, CDR1 is GTSNPN and CDR2 SVGIG (reference sequence). Trimming shortened V by 2 bases and J by 2 bases, and 10 bases separated the two germline ends. DNA of the CDR3: TGTGCCTGGAGTCGGGGACTGACCTACGAGCAGTACTTC. Translation: CAWSRGLTYEQYF.

A single count supports this clone. The chain joins TRBV6-7 to TRBJ1-1, with a tentative D call TRBD1 (5 bases). TRBV6-7 is an open reading frame, and its role is uncertain. The CDR3 loop spans 17 amino acids. Between the trimmed V and J ends, which lost 0 bases and 3 bases, there was a span of 17 bases. The CDR3 sequence: CASSYSPLRVGDTEAFF. The CDR3 nucleotides are TGTGCCAGCAGTTACTCGCCGCTCAGGGTAGGGGACACTGAAGCTTTCTTT.

The rearrangement uses TRBV6-1 and TRBJ1-6; D is uncertain. Germline CDR1 is MNHNS and CDR2 is SASEGT. This CDR3 has 15 residues. Trimming pared 1 base from V and 8 bases from J, leaving 12 bases between. CDR3 sequence: CASSEGVGEDSPLHF. CDR3 sequence (DNA): TGTGCCAGCAGTGAAGGGGTAGGAGAAGATTCACCCCTCCACTTT.

This clone was seen more than once but under ten times. This chain uses TRBV30 with TRBJ1-6, with TRBD1 matching 10 bases. There are 13 residues in the CDR3. The ends lost 3 bases at V and 7 bases at J; junction bases unmatched: 0. Germline V CDR1 and CDR2: GTSNPN, SVGIG (reference sequence). This CDR3 reads CAWRTGGNSPLHF. The CDR3 DNA is TGTGCCTGGAGGACAGGGGGCAATTCACCCCTCCACTTT.

The chain couples TRBV11-2 to TRBJ2-5; D ambiguous. V was clipped by 3 bases and J by 5 bases, with 16 bases between them. Germline loops: CDR1 SGHAT, CDR2 FQNNGV. CDR3 length: 15 residues. The CDR3 DNA sequence: TGTGCCAGCAGCTTTTCTGGATTAGCCCTCGAGACCCAGTACTTC. It is translated as CASSFSGLALETQYF.

DNA for the CDR3: TGTGCCAGCAGCAAAGAGGGGGAAGACACCATATATTTT. Translation gives CASSKEGEDTIYF. V and J are TRBV21-1 and TRBJ1-3; the table's D call, TRBD1, was not checked against the DNA. TRBV21-1 is a documented pseudogene. CDR3 size: 13 residues.

This clone was counted once. This chain links TRBV5-6 with TRBJ2-2; TRBD2 matches 7 bases. Trimming took 0 bases from V and 0 from J; bases not matched to a gene: 5. The CDR3 spans 17 residues. CDR1 and CDR2 from the germline V gene are SGHDT and YYEEEE. CDR3 nucleotide sequence: TGTGCCAGCAGCTTGGGGCGACTAGCCCCGAACACCGGGGAGCTGTTTTTT. Translated, it gives CASSLGRLAPNTGELFF.

The chain is built from TRBV6-2 or TRBV6-3 and TRBJ1-3; unclear D gene. V lost 4 bases and J lost 9, with 19 bases in between. There are 15 residues in the CDR3. Germline V gene lookup returns CDR1 MNHEY and CDR2 SVGEGT. The CDR3 nucleotides are TGTGCCAGCAGTTTTCAGAGGGTACGGGAGCGCACCATATATTTT. Its protein product is CASSFQRVRERTIYF.

This clone showed up just once. The rearrangement uses TRBV7-8 and TRBJ2-3; TRBD2 matches at 10 bases. Germline CDR1 and CDR2: SGHVS and FQNEAQ. CDR3 length: 16 residues. J lost 1 base, V lost 2 bases, and 3 bases had no gene match. The CDR3 DNA is TGTGCCAGCAGCTTACGACTAGCGGGCGGCACAGATACGCAGTATTTT. This sequence encodes CASSLRLAGGTDTQYF. Together with reference TRBV7-8 and TRBJ2-3, the CDR3 gives the full variable domain: GAGVSQSPRYKVAKRGQDVALRCDPISGHVSLFWYQQALGQGPEFLTYFQNEAQLDKSGLPSDRFFAERPEGSVSTLKIQRTQQEDSAVYLCASSLRLAGGTDTQYFGPGTRLTVL.

The V and J genes are TRBV2 and TRBJ2-2; no definite D call. This CDR3 spans 13 amino acids. With 6 bases removed from V and 10 bases from J, the gap between germline ends came to 15 bases. Per germline, CDR1 SNHLY and CDR2 FYNNEI. CDR3 sequence: CASRTSLGEELFF. CDR3 coding DNA: TGTGCCAGCAGGACCTCCTTGGGCGAGGAGCTGTTTTTT.

This clone was recorded once. This chain joins TRBV9 and TRBJ1-4; the match to TRBD1 covers 9 bases. Per the germline V gene, CDR1 is SGDLS and CDR2 is YYNGEE. With 4 bases clipped from V and 8 bases from J, the junction kept 12 bases outside the gene matches. This CDR3 has 16 residues. DNA of the CDR3: TGTGCCAGCAGCCCTGCATCGGGGACAGGGTTAGAAAAACTGTTTTTT. This translates into CASSPASGTGLEKLFF.

The chain is built from TRBV7-2 and TRBJ2-7; possible D gene TRBD2, 6 bases. CDR1 SGHTA and CDR2 FQGNSA come from the germline V gene. Between the trimmed V and J ends, which lost 3 bases and 4 bases, there was a span of 19 bases. The CDR3 has 16 amino acids. CDR3 region: CASSLGRRGRGYEQYF. The CDR3 DNA is TGTGCCAGCAGCTTGGGGCGGCGGGGAAGGGGATACGAGCAGTACTTC.

In regard to this clone: The same CDR3 arises from other DNA sequences in this sample as well. V is TRBV18 and J is TRBJ2-7; a weak D match, TRBD2 (5 bases). V was cut by 3 bases and J by 3 bases, with 6 bases left in between. The germline V gene encodes CDR1 KGHSH and CDR2 LQKENI. The CDR3 length is 12 residues. CDR3 nucleotides: TGTGCCAGCTCACCCGAGGGCTACGAGCAGTACTTC. It specifies CASSPEGYEQYF.

The chain carries TRBV11-2 and TRBJ1-1, with 7 bases that match TRBD1. CDR1 is SGHAT, CDR2 FQNNGV, per germline. The V segment lost 4 bases and the J segment 2 bases; nucleotides outside the gene matches: 7. This CDR3 comprises 15 residues. CDR3 coding DNA: TGTGCCAGCAGCTCCCACGGGACAGCTAACACTGAAGCTTTCTTT. Its protein product is CASSSHGTANTEAFF.

V and J are TRBV30 and TRBJ1-2; no definite D call. V lost 3 bases and J 1 base, leaving 9 bases between the germline ends. Germline V lookup: CDR1 GTSNPN, CDR2 SVGIG (reference sequence). The CDR3 is 13 amino acids. The CDR3 here is CAWSPSDNYGYTF. CDR3 sequence (DNA): TGTGCCTGGAGCCCCAGTGATAACTATGGCTACACCTTC.

V is TRBV28 and J is TRBJ1-5; a weak D match, TRBD1 (5 bases). V lost 5 bases and J 4 bases, leaving 12 bases between the germline ends. Germline CDR1 reads MDHEN; CDR2 reads SYDVKM. CDR3 length: 14 amino acids. The CDR3 DNA follows: TGTGCCAGCAGTATTCACAGGCGAAATCAGCCCCAGCATTTT. This encodes CASSIHRRNQPQHF.